One and the same sample provided the 31 T cell receptor beta chains below, sequenced in a study of blood T cell repertoires in COVID-19 (dated by TCRdb to 2018 to 2021). Library method: the immunoSEQ multiplex PCR assay. The table comes from immuneACCESS by way of TCRdb, which keeps in-frame sequences with V and J called. Part of the clones is missing from these tables; in studies checked, under half for an unresolved V gene and the rest for unknown reasons. The sample includes about 240,000 clones, with more than 75% observed a single time. The ten largest clonotypes hold less than 8.5% of the sample. The specimen sequenced was peripheral blood. The receptors here all came from a woman in her 70s with active or convalescent COVID-19.

The chain recombines TRBV5-6 with TRBJ2-4; maybe TRBD1 (6 bases). Trimming took 4 bases from V and 6 from J, leaving 8 bases between them. CDR3 length: 12 residues. The germline gives CDR1 SGHDT, CDR2 YYEEEE. CDR3 sequence (DNA): TGTGCCAGCAGCCTCAGGGGAAACATTCAGTACTTC. Amino acids: CASSLRGNIQYF.

This clone was counted once. Germline is not matched at one junction end, which may reflect a read error. V and J are TRBV5-8 and TRBJ1-1; the D is unclear. CDR1 is SGHTS, CDR2 YDEGEE, per germline. The CDR3 contains 13 residues. For the CDR3, the DNA is TGTGCCAGCGGCTTGACGGACTACACTGAAGCTTTCTTT. Encoded protein: CASGLTDYTEAFF.

This chain connects TRBV29-1 to TRBJ1-2, with TRBD1 matching over 7 bases. The germline V gene encodes CDR1 SQVTM and CDR2 ANQGSEA. V dropped 7 bases and J dropped 0; count of bases not matched to a gene: 5. The CDR3 covers 13 residues. CDR3 DNA: TGCAGCGGATACGGGACAGCTAACTATGGCTACACCTTC. Its protein is CSGYGTANYGYTF.

The chain has TRBV15 and TRBJ1-4; 9 nucleotides match TRBD1. After removal of 0 bases from V and 0 bases from J, the junction contained 11 bases not matched to a gene. The CDR3 is made up of 20 amino acids. CDR1 is LNHNV and CDR2 is YYDKDF in the germline V gene (reference sequence). CDR3: CATSRDRTQGAGATNEKLFF. CDR3 nucleotides: TGTGCCACCAGCAGAGACCGAACACAGGGGGCAGGGGCAACTAATGAAAAACTGTTTTTT. Complete variable domain (other parts from reference TRBV15 and TRBJ1-4): DAMVIQNPRYQVTQFGKPVTLSCSQTLNHNVMYWYQQKSSQAPKLLFHYYDKDFNNEADTPDNFQSRRPNTSFCFLDIRSPGLGDTAMYLCATSRDRTQGAGATNEKLFFGSGTQLSVL.

The chain joins TRBV19 to TRBJ1-5; D perhaps matches TRBD1 (6 bases). Per germline, CDR1 LNHDA and CDR2 SQIVND (reference sequence). V was clipped by 5 bases and J by 3 bases, with 11 bases between them. CDR3 length: 14 residues. CDR3 loop: CASSEGHLNQPQHF. The CDR3, as DNA: TGTGCCAGTAGTGAGGGACACCTCAATCAGCCCCAGCATTTT. Combining the CDR3 with reference TRBV19 and TRBJ1-5 gives the whole variable domain DGGITQSPKYLFRKEGQNVTLSCEQNLNHDAMYWYRQDPGQGLRLIYYSQIVNDFQKGDIAEGYSVSREKKESFPLTVTSAQKNPTAFYLCASSEGHLNQPQHFGDGTRLSIL.

Comments on this clone: The same CDR3 can be traced to other DNA sequences in this sample. This rearrangement joins TRBV7-2 to TRBJ2-1; 10 nucleotides agree with TRBD1. There are 15 residues in the CDR3. Trimming cost V 3 bases and J 3 bases; bases outside gene matches: 2. From germline, CDR1 is SGHTA and CDR2 FQGNSA. The CDR3 loop reads CASSLGTGVYNEQFF. The CDR3 nucleotides read TGTGCCAGCAGCTTGGGGACAGGGGTCTACAATGAGCAGTTCTTC.

Only one count was recorded for this clone. The V call is TRBV12-5, the J call TRBJ2-3; 7 bases match TRBD1. There are 17 residues in the CDR3. J was trimmed by 4 bases and V by 2 bases; bases with no gene match: 12. Germline lookup yields CDR1 LGHNT and CDR2 FRNRAP. The CDR3 DNA sequence: TGTGCTAGTGGTTTGCCGAAACAGGGGAAGGGGGCAGATACGCAGTATTTT. Its translation: CASGLPKQGKGADTQYF.

The chain couples TRBV7-6 to TRBJ1-3; D ambiguous. Germline lookup yields CDR1 SGHVS and CDR2 FNYEAQ. This CDR3 is built from 16 residues. The germline V and J ends were trimmed by 0 bases and 4 bases, with 13 bases remaining between them. CDR3 sequence reads: CASSLAEALGGNTIYF. The CDR3 DNA reads as TGTGCCAGCAGCTTAGCGGAGGCCCTGGGGGGAAACACCATATATTTT.

The chain combines TRBV5-4 with TRBJ1-1, with unresolved D. From germline, CDR1 is SGHNT and CDR2 YYREEE (reference sequence). Trimming removed 4 bases at V and 5 bases at J, with 12 bases between. The CDR3 covers 13 residues. CDR3 protein: CASSRGVETEAFF. The CDR3 DNA follows: TGTGCCAGCAGCCGCGGGGTGGAAACTGAAGCTTTCTTT.

The rearrangement uses TRBV5-4 and TRBJ2-4, with D possibly being TRBD1 (5 bases). V was clipped by 4 bases and J by 3 bases, with 11 bases between them. The germline gives CDR1 SGHNT, CDR2 YYREEE (reference sequence). The length of the CDR3 is 14 residues. The CDR3 DNA sequence: TGTGCCAGCAGCGAAGGGGTGGGCAAAAACATTCAGTACTTC. Translation: CASSEGVGKNIQYF. Based on the CDR3 plus reference TRBV5-4 and TRBJ2-4, the full variable domain is ETGVTQSPTHLIKTRGQQVTLRCSSQSGHNTVSWYQQALGQGPQFIFQYYREEENGRGNFPPRFSGLQFPNYSSELNVNALELDDSALYLCASSEGVGKNIQYFGAGTRLSVL.

The chain employs TRBV18 and TRBJ2-5; 11 positions agree with TRBD2. Germline CDR1 reads KGHSH; CDR2 reads LQKENI. V lost 0 bases, J lost 5 bases, and 5 bases stayed unmatched. The CDR3 runs to 16 residues. The CDR3 region has the DNA TGTGCCAGCTCACCACCGCTAGCGGGGGGATTGGAGACCCAGTACTTC. As protein: CASSPPLAGGLETQYF.

This clone was recorded only once. The rearrangement joins TRBV5-8 to TRBJ2-5; 14 bases align to TRBD2. Trimming removed 4 bases from V and 7 bases from J; junction bases left unmatched: 9. Germline CDR1 is SGHTS and CDR2 is YDEGEE. The CDR3 is 16 residues long. CDR3 loop: CASSLPGLAGVGTQYF. CDR3 DNA: TGTGCCAGCAGCCTACCGGGACTAGCGGGGGTCGGGACCCAGTACTTC. Full variable domain (missing parts from reference TRBV5-8 and TRBJ2-5): EAGVTQSPTHLIKTRGQQATLRCSPISGHTSVYWYQQALGLGLQFLLWYDEGEERNRGNFPPRFSGRQFPNYSSELNVNALELEDSALYLCASSLPGLAGVGTQYFGPGTRLLVL.

The CDR3 loop is CASSYDEKLFF. As DNA, the CDR3 is TGTGCCAGCAGCTACGATGAAAAACTGTTTTTT. V is TRBV28 and J is TRBJ1-4; D is uncertain. Looked up from germline, CDR1 is MDHEN and CDR2 is SYDVKM. The CDR3 runs 11 residues. Trimming left V 6 bases short and J 6 bases short, with 5 bases between.

V usage is TRBV27 and J usage is TRBJ2-1; 8 nucleotides agree with TRBD2. Germline-derived CDR1 and CDR2 are MNHEY and SMNVEV (reference sequence). V was clipped by 10 bases and J by 6 bases; unmatched bases: 5. This CDR3 comprises 12 residues. As DNA, the CDR3 is TGTGCCATCGGGGGGGGCGGCAATGAGCAGTTCTTC. It specifies CAIGGGGNEQFF.

This clone was detected only a few times. Other DNA sequences of this sample code for an identical CDR3. The chain recombines TRBV3-1 (or the pseudogene TRBV3-2) with TRBJ1-1, with TRBD1 as a possible D gene (6 bases). The CDR3 length is 14 residues. The germline V gene has CDR1 LGHDT and CDR2 YNNKEL (reference sequence). V dropped 2 bases and J dropped 1 base, with 8 bases sitting between them. CDR3 sequence (DNA): TGTGCCAGCAGCCAAATACAGGGGAACACTGAAGCTTTCTTT. Protein product: CASSQIQGNTEAFF.

CDR3 sequence: CASRIRGGPGELFF. The CDR3 DNA reads as TGTGCCAGTCGGATCCGCGGGGGCCCCGGGGAGCTGTTTTTT. The V gene is TRBV19, the J gene TRBJ2-2; a possible D gene is TRBD2 (7 bases). V was clipped by 8 bases and J by 6 bases, with 16 bases between them. CDR1 and CDR2 (germline): LNHDA, SQIVND (reference sequence). The CDR3 is made up of 14 amino acids. Complete variable domain (other parts from reference TRBV19 and TRBJ2-2): DGGITQSPKYLFRKEGQNVTLSCEQNLNHDAMYWYRQDPGQGLRLIYYSQIVNDFQKGDIAEGYSVSREKKESFPLTVTSAQKNPTAFYLCASRIRGGPGELFFGEGSRLTVL.

The chain links TRBV5-6 to TRBJ1-1; D is unresolved. Germline V gene lookup returns CDR1 SGHDT and CDR2 YYEEEE. Deletions cut 0 bases from V and 4 bases from J, with 10 bases between. The CDR3 sequence is 14 residues long. The CDR3: CASSLAARSTEAFF. The CDR3 DNA follows: TGTGCCAGCAGCTTGGCCGCAAGGAGCACTGAAGCTTTCTTT.

This rearrangement joins TRBV10-2 to TRBJ2-3; D perhaps matches TRBD2 (5 bases). V dropped 6 bases and J dropped 2 bases, with 6 bases sitting between them. There are 12 residues in the CDR3. Germline V gene data show CDR1 as WSHSY and CDR2 as SAAADI. CDR3 sequence reads: CASRTNTDTQYF. CDR3 bases: TGCGCCAGCAGGACTAACACAGATACGCAGTATTTT.

The chain combines TRBV7-2 with TRBJ1-2, with 8 positions matching TRBD1. The V segment lost 5 bases and the J segment 4 bases; nucleotides outside the gene matches: 9. There are 15 residues in the CDR3. Germline V gives CDR1 SGHTA, CDR2 FQGNSA. As DNA, the CDR3 is TGTGCCAGCAGCATTCGGACAGGGCCGGGCTATGGCTACACCTTC. Its translation is CASSIRTGPGYGYTF.

A remark on this clone: Within the sample, other DNA sequences also encode this same CDR3. V gene TRBV18 combines with J gene TRBJ1-4; D unresolved. Per germline, CDR1 KGHSH and CDR2 LQKENI. Trimming removed 3 bases from V and 1 base from J, with 9 bases in between. CDR3 length: 15 amino acids. Written as DNA, the CDR3 is TGTGCCAGCTCACCGCCCGGGAGAACTAATGAAAAACTGTTTTTT. It yields the protein CASSPPGRTNEKLFF.

The chain has TRBV4-3 and TRBJ2-5; D gene unclear. V was pared by 0 bases and J by 4 bases, with 12 bases between. Germline CDR1 LGHNA, CDR2 YSLEER. This CDR3 contains 15 residues. The CDR3 nucleotides read TGCGCCAGCAGCCAAGATAGAGAGCGCGGAGAGACCCAGTACTTC. It specifies CASSQDRERGETQYF.

This clone was recorded a few times. The chain carries TRBV6-5 and TRBJ1-2; tentative D call: TRBD1 (5 bases). Germline V CDR1 and CDR2: MNHEY, SVGAGI. Trimming left V 7 bases short and J 6 bases short, with 12 bases between. The CDR3 is 12 amino acids. This CDR3 is CASILSGNGYTF. Written as DNA, the CDR3 is TGTGCCAGCATCCTCTCAGGGAATGGCTACACCTTC.

V usage is TRBV19 and J usage is TRBJ2-7, with D perhaps TRBD2 (7 bases). The ends were cut back, 3 bases at V and 3 bases at J, with 21 bases in the middle. This CDR3 spans 17 amino acids. The germline V gene has CDR1 LNHDA and CDR2 SQIVND (reference sequence). The CDR3 sequence: CASSIVAGARGDYEQYF. The CDR3 DNA reads TGTGCCAGTAGTATTGTGGCGGGGGCTAGAGGGGACTACGAGCAGTACTTC.

This rearrangement joins TRBV10-3 to TRBJ2-7; D gene uncertain. Germline CDR1 is ENHRY and CDR2 is SYGVKD. V lost 10 bases to trimming and J lost 0 bases, with 10 bases between them. This CDR3 has 12 amino acids. The CDR3: CATSISSYEQYF. CDR3 nucleotides: TGTGCCACGTCCATCAGCTCCTACGAGCAGTACTTC.

The chain couples TRBV2 to TRBJ1-2; unclear D gene. The germline V gene has CDR1 SNHLY and CDR2 FYNNEI. The CDR3 covers 16 residues. Trimming removed 7 bases from V and 0 bases from J, with 18 bases in between. This CDR3 is CASTPGGSGANYGYTF. CDR3 bases: TGTGCCAGCACCCCCGGTGGTTCCGGAGCTAACTATGGCTACACCTTC.

The chain's CDR3 is CASSLARLIRDKNTEAFF. The DNA of the CDR3 is TGTGCCAGCAGCTTAGCGCGCCTTATCCGGGACAAGAACACTGAAGCTTTCTTT. J is TRBJ1-1 and V is TRBV7-9; D is possibly TRBD1 (6 bases). Trimming stripped 0 bases from V and 1 base from J, with 18 bases between. Germline loops: CDR1 SEHNR, CDR2 FQNEAQ (reference sequence). The CDR3 has 18 amino acids.

With regard to this clone: This sample also contains other DNA sequences that code for the same CDR3. The chain employs TRBV6-2 or TRBV6-3 and TRBJ1-2; 9 bases line up with TRBD1. The CDR3 loop spans 13 amino acids. Germline trimming cut 6 bases from V and 4 bases from J; bases unmatched to any gene: 3. CDR1 is MNHEY, CDR2 SVGEGT, per germline. The CDR3 loop is CASSPTGGYGYTF. CDR3 sequence (DNA): TGTGCCAGCAGCCCGACAGGGGGCTATGGCTACACCTTC.

The chain has TRBV5-6 and TRBJ2-2; 7 nucleotides match TRBD2. The V gene end was trimmed by 2 bases and the J gene end by 1 base; junction bases not matched to a gene: 2. The CDR3 length is 15 residues. Germline V gives CDR1 SGHDT, CDR2 YYEEEE. The CDR3 region has the DNA TGTGCCAGCAGCTTTGAGCGGGGGAACACCGGGGAGCTGTTTTTT. Protein sequence: CASSFERGNTGELFF.

Comment on this clone: At one end, the junction sequence differs from germline, possibly due to a read error. This rearrangement joins TRBV11-2 to TRBJ2-7; weak D call: TRBD1 (6 bases). CDR3 length: 13 residues. Germline V gene lookup returns CDR1 SGHAT and CDR2 FQNNGV. CDR3 amino acids: CASSLLQGDGRHF. CDR3 coding DNA: TGTGCCAGCAGCCTTTTACAGGGCGACGGCCGGCACTTC. The variable domain in full, with the rest retrieved from reference TRBV11-2 and TRBJ2-7, is EAGVAQSPRYKIIEKRQSVAFWCNPISGHATLYWYQQILGQGPKLLIQFQNNGVVDDSQLPKDRFSAERLKGVDSTLKIQPAKLEDSAVYLCASSLLQGDGRHFGPGTRLTVT.

This clone was found a few times. CDR3 sequence reads: CATSVPGDLNYGYTF. In DNA, the CDR3 is TGTGCCACCAGTGTCCCGGGGGATCTTAACTATGGCTACACCTTC. The genes are TRBV24-1 and TRBJ1-2; a possible D gene is TRBD1 (5 bases). The V gene's germline CDR1 is KGHDR and CDR2 SFDVKD. The CDR3 totals 15 residues. V lost 5 bases, J lost 1 base, and 13 bases lay in between.

J is TRBJ1-4 and V is TRBV7-9, with a weak D call TRBD1 (6 bases). CDR3 length equals 14 residues. The germline V gene encodes CDR1 SEHNR and CDR2 FQNEAQ (reference sequence). The V end lost 6 bases, the J end lost 2 bases, and 10 bases lay between the germline ends. Here the CDR3 DNA reads TGTGCCAGCAGTCGACAGGCGACTAATGAAAAACTGTTTTTT. Its translation: CASSRQATNEKLFF.